Listed below are T cell receptor beta chains from one sample, sequenced in a study of pediatric ulcerative colitis. Method: immunoSEQ multiplex PCR; TCRdb's copy keeps in-frame clones and lacks some. The data contain about 60,000 clones, 87% of them singletons. The material sequenced was blood. These TCRs come from a boy aged 10-17 years who was a control in a study of pediatric ulcerative colitis. Each CDR3 is given with its conserved first and last residue. A D gene is named only where the DNA matches it firmly. Clone size is stated in some rows and not others, as once, few, many or a class when expanded.

-	TRBV19	-	TRBJ2-2	TGTGCCAGTACCTCTGGTGGGGAGCTGTTTTTT	CASTSGGELFF
TRBD1	TRBV14	-	TRBJ2-7	TGTGCCAGCAGAGAGGGACAGGGGACCTACGAGCAGTACTTC	CASREGQGTYEQYF
TRBD1	TRBV28	-	TRBJ2-7	TGTGCCAGTCGAATAGGACAGGGGACTTACGAGCAGTACTTC	CASRIGQGTYEQYF
-	TRBV19	-	TRBJ1-1	TGTGCCAGTAGCGGTGAGGGAGGGTCGACTGAAGCTTTCTTT	CASSGEGGSTEAFF
TRBD2	TRBV7-8	-	TRBJ2-3	TGTGCCAGCAGTCGTAGCGGGGGGGCCTGGGATACGCAGTATTTT	CASSRSGGAWDTQYF
TRBD2	TRBV18	-	TRBJ2-1	TGTGCCAGCTCACCAGGACTAGCGGGGGGTGGTGAGCAGTTCTTC	CASSPGLAGGGEQFF
-	TRBV7-2	-	TRBJ2-1	TGTGCCAGCAGCTTAGGGGCGGCCGAGCAGTTCTTC	CASSLGAAEQFF
-	TRBV28	-	TRBJ2-4	TGTGCCAGCAGGGGGACTGTAAACATTCAGTACTTC	CASRGTVNIQYF
-	TRBV19	few	TRBJ1-1	TGTGCCAGTAGTAATATCGGGGGCACTGAAGCTTTCTTT	CASSNIGGTEAFF
-	TRBV6-1	-	TRBJ1-3	TGTGCCAGCAGTGAGCGGGGGAACCGACCCAGAAACACCATATATTTT	CASSERGNRPRNTIYF
-	TRBV25-1	-	TRBJ1-1	TGTGCCAGCAGTGAAAGGAGGGTTAGTAAAACGTTGGCATTCGTCTTT	CASSERRVSKTLAFVF
TRBD1	TRBV28	-	TRBJ2-1	TGTGCCAGCAGTTTTGCCGACAGGGCTTCCTACAATGAGCAGTTCTTC	CASSFADRASYNEQFF
-	TRBV25-1	-	TRBJ1-1	TGTGCCAGCAGTGATCCACAGGGGAACACTGAAGCTTTCTTT	CASSDPQGNTEAFF
TRBD1	TRBV6-1	-	TRBJ1-5	TGTGCCGTCCTCTCCCGGGACAGGGAGGCTCAGCCCCAGCATTTT	CAVLSRDREAQPQHF
-	TRBV7-9	once	TRBJ2-5	TGTGCCAGCAGCTTAGGCCAGCTCCAAGAGACCCAGTACTTC	CASSLGQLQETQYF
-	TRBV5-6	-	TRBJ2-2	TGTGCCAGCAGCCCTAGGAGCAGTGCGAACACCGGGGAGCTGTTTTTT	CASSPRSSANTGELFF
TRBD2	TRBV5-1	-	TRBJ2-7	TGCGCCAGCAGCCCTACTAGCGACAGCTCCTACGAGCAGTACTTC	CASSPTSDSSYEQYF
TRBD2	TRBV9	-	TRBJ2-3	TGTGCCAGCAGCGTAGGGCTAGCGGGGACCGCAGATACGCAGTATTTT	CASSVGLAGTADTQYF
-	TRBV10-2	-	TRBJ1-1	TGCGCCAGCGTACCGGACGGAGGTATCACTGAAGCTTTCTTT	CASVPDGGITEAFF
-	TRBV6-5	-	TRBJ1-1	TGTGCCAGCAGTTACGGGAGGGGTGCCATGAACACTGAAGCTTTCTTT	CASSYGRGAMNTEAFF
-	TRBV5-1	-	TRBJ2-7	TGCGCCAGCAGCTTGACCCCGGATTTGGGGGACTACGAGCAGTACTTC	CASSLTPDLGDYEQYF
-	TRBV7-9	once	TRBJ2-7	TGTGCCAGCAGCCCGACAGGATACGAGCAGTACTTC	CASSPTGYEQYF
TRBD2	TRBV5-4	-	TRBJ2-1	TGTGCCAGCAGGCAGTTCCGGGGGGGCCTCTTCGATGAGCAGTTCTTC	CASRQFRGGLFDEQFF
TRBD1	TRBV6-5	-	TRBJ1-1	TGTGCCAGCACGGAGGGGGCCTGGACTGAAGCTTTCTTT	CASTEGAWTEAFF
TRBD2	TRBV6-4	-	TRBJ2-6	TGTGCCAGCAGCGACTTGGGACTAGCGGGGGTGTCTGGGGCCAACGTCCTGACTTTC	CASSDLGLAGVSGANVLTF
-	TRBV7-2	-	TRBJ1-2	TGTGCCAGCAGCTCCCGAATGGGGTTGGGCTACACCTTC	CASSSRMGLGYTF
-	TRBV6-4	few	TRBJ2-1	TGTGCCAGCAGTGACGGGGGTGACTCGTCCCGTGAGCAGTTCTTC	CASSDGGDSSREQFF
-	TRBV5-1	-	TRBJ2-1	TGCGCCAGCAGCCCCGAGAGCTCCTACAATGAGCAGTTCTTC	CASSPESSYNEQFF
-	TRBV11-3	-	TRBJ2-5	TGTGCCAGCAGCTCAGGGAGCCAAGAGACCCAGTACTTC	CASSSGSQETQYF
-	TRBV20-1	-	TRBJ2-1	TGCAGTGCTAGAGACCGCCAGAGGCAGTTCTTC	CSARDRQRQFF
-	TRBV7-8	-	TRBJ1-2	TGTGCCAGCAGCTTATGGGGGAAGGGCTATGGCTACACCTTC	CASSLWGKGYGYTF
-	TRBV7-2	-	TRBJ1-3	TGTGCCAGCAGCTTAGATACATCTGGAAACACCATATATTTT	CASSLDTSGNTIYF
-	TRBV15	-	TRBJ1-2	TGTGCCACCGGATATTTCGTTATCACATTGGGCGGCTACACCTTC	CATGYFVITLGGYTF
-	TRBV19	-	TRBJ2-7	TGTGCCAGACCCAGGTCCGCCTACGAGCAGTACTTC	CARPRSAYEQYF
TRBD1	TRBV6-1	once	TRBJ1-4	TGTGCCAGCAGTGAAGCGCTAGGGACAGGGGGAGCTAATGAAAAACTGTTTTTT	CASSEALGTGGANEKLFF
-	TRBV6-5	-	TRBJ2-2	TGTGCCAGCAGTAGAAACACGGACACCGGGGAGCTGTTTTTT	CASSRNTDTGELFF
-	TRBV10-3	-	TRBJ1-3	TGTGCCACCCTTTTGAGTGCAGGCTCTGGAAACACCATATATTTT	CATLLSAGSGNTIYF
-	TRBV9	few	TRBJ1-5	TGTGCCAGCAGCGCAGGCCAGGGGTTCAATCAGCCCCAGCATTTT	CASSAGQGFNQPQHF
TRBD1	TRBV10-3	-	TRBJ1-5	TGTGCCATCGGACAGGGGGGCCCCCTTAGCAATCAGCCCCAGCATTTT	CAIGQGGPLSNQPQHF
-	TRBV7-9	-	TRBJ2-1	TGTGCCAGCAGCCCCGGGGGACCCGATGAGCAGTTCTTC	CASSPGGPDEQFF
-	TRBV6-1	-	TRBJ1-5	TGTGCCAGCAACGAGAAGGGTTATAGCAATCAGCCCCAGCATTTT	CASNEKGYSNQPQHF
TRBD2	TRBV27	-	TRBJ2-2	TGTGCCAGCAGTTTATTGCTAGCGGGGGGGCCAGCCGGGGAGCTGTTTTTT	CASSLLLAGGPAGELFF
-	TRBV5-6	-	TRBJ1-2	TGTGCCAGCAGCTTGTTCGGAGACTCCTATGGCTACACCTTC	CASSLFGDSYGYTF
-	TRBV5-1	-	TRBJ1-3	TGCGCCAGCAGCTGGGGGTCTCTACATGAAGGAAACACCATATATTTT	CASSWGSLHEGNTIYF
-	TRBV5-6	-	TRBJ2-7	TGTGCCAGCAGCCCGGAGGCCCTCTACGAGCAGCACTTC	CASSPEALYEQHF
-	TRBV7-9	-	TRBJ1-1	TGTGCCAGCACCGGATTGGAGGTTCCTGAAGCTTTCTTT	CASTGLEVPEAFF
-	TRBV6-1	-	TRBJ1-1	TGTGCCACGGGGCGGTTGAACACTGAAGCTTTCTTT	CATGRLNTEAFF
-	TRBV10-3	-	TRBJ1-1	TGTGCCATCAGTGATTTTGGATACACTGAAGCTTTCTTT	CAISDFGYTEAFF
TRBD2	TRBV2	-	TRBJ2-4	TGTGCCAGCGGGACTAGCGGGGGCCACCCTGGGGCCAAAAACATTCAGTACTTC	CASGTSGGHPGAKNIQYF
-	TRBV19	-	TRBJ1-1	TGTGCCAGTAGTCAACGGAACACTGAAGCTTTCTTT	CASSQRNTEAFF
-	TRBV6-5	-	TRBJ2-3	TGTGCCAGCACCCGGGAGAGGGCGGGAGATACGCAGTATTTT	CASTRERAGDTQYF
TRBD1	TRBV2	-	TRBJ1-4	TGTGCCAGCAGAGGACAGGCCTCAAAGAGAGAAAAACTGTTTTTT	CASRGQASKREKLFF
TRBD1	TRBV6-5	once	TRBJ2-2	TGTGCCACCCAGGGGGCCGGGGAGCTGTTTTTT	CATQGAGELFF
-	TRBV10-3	-	TRBJ1-1	TGTGCCATCAGCCCCGACACCGTTGAGGCTTTCTTT	CAISPDTVEAFF
-	TRBV21-1	-	TRBJ2-1	TGTGCCAGCAGCAAAGTAAGTAGGGGAGAAAGGAATGAGCAGTTCTTC	CASSKVSRGERNEQFF
-	TRBV6-1	-	TRBJ2-7	TGTGCCAGCAGTGTAGTGGACAAATGGCCCAGCTACGAGCAGTACTTC	CASSVVDKWPSYEQYF
-	TRBV7-3	-	TRBJ1-1	TGTGCCAGCAGCCAAACCGACATCCCGTACACTGAAGCTTTCTTT	CASSQTDIPYTEAFF
-	TRBV4-1	-	TRBJ2-1	TGCGCCAGCAGCCAAGTATATAAGACGACTGAGCAGTTCTTC	CASSQVYKTTEQFF
TRBD1	TRBV6-5	-	TRBJ1-2	TGTGCCAGCAGGGGGACAGGGGAAGGCTACACCTTC	CASRGTGEGYTF